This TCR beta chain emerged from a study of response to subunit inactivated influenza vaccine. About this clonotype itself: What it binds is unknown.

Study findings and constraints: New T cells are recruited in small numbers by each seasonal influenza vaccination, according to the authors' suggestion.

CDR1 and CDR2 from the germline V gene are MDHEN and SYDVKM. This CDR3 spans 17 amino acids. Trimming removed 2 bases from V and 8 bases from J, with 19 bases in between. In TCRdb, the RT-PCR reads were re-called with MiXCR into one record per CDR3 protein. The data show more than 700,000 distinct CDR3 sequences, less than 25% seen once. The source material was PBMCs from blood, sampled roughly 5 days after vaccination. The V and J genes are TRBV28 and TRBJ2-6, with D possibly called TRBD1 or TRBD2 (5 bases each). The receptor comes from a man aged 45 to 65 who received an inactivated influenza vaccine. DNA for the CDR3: TGTGCCAGCAGTTTAGTCAGGGTACTCTGGGGGACCAACGTCCTGACTTTC. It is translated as CASSLVRVLWGTNVLTF.